This T cell receptor beta chain appears in the sequencing data of a study of low-dose radiotherapy and immunotherapy resistance in tumors. Study-wide background: Aspirin was administered orally at 300 mg daily for four cycles, commencing on cycle 1 day 1.

TRAV- and TRBV-specific primers, spanning alpha and beta chains, primed first-strand cDNA. TCRs were put through approximately 20 PCR cycles of amplification with Phusion. A constant-region primer and the V-primer adapter served as the primer pair. TCRdb reprocessed the reads with MiXCR, giving one entry per CDR3 protein. The sample lists about 11,000 distinct CDR3 sequences, 65% occurring once. As a condition of eligibility, patients had advanced solid tumors lacking tumor-infiltrating lymphocytes. This clonotype originated in a human donor with advanced metastatic prostate, ovarian, gallbladder or colorectal cancer (not recorded which). This table probably holds off-target reads from a library built for another chain.

The CDR3 here is CSASSPRGTYGYTF. In DNA, the CDR3 is TGCAGTGCTAGCTCACCCAGGGGGACCTATGGCTACACCTTC. The J gene is TRBJ1-2, the V gene TRBV20-1; 7 nucleotides agree with TRBD1. Trimming at V came to 3 bases and at J to 4 bases, leaving 8 bases not matched to a gene. The CDR3 contains 14 residues. CDR1 and CDR2 (germline): DFQATT, SNEGSKA (reference sequence).